The source of this TCR beta chain is a study of human CD8 memory T cell subsets. It was from buffy coats of healthy donors that the PBMC came. Total RNA was taken from roughly 160,000 sorted CD8+ T cells, in duplicate, per subset. Germline lookup yields CDR1 SGHRS and CDR2 YFSETQ. The CDR3 is made up of 15 amino acids. Libraries for TCR beta were constructed using UMI-labeled 5' RACE. Reprocessing the 5' RACE reads, TCRdb reports a single entry for every CDR3 protein and omits DNA. This sample's table reports roughly 10,000 distinct CDR3 sequences. This receptor was taken from a human donor in good health. V and J are TRBV5-1 and TRBJ1-2. Sequenced input: CD8+ stem-like memory T cells (TSCM and TCM) sorted from PBMCs. Indicated subset: stem-like memory CD8 T cells (TSTEM), CCR7+ PD-1- TIGIT-. This chain's CDR3 is CASSLELRGDYGYTF.